This T cell receptor (beta chain) was profiled in a study of shared clonotypes between healthy human individuals. Produced via immunoSEQ multiplex PCR; TCRdb's table is partial and in-frame only. The sample has roughly 640,000 clones, about 96% seen once. This clone appeared once. The germline V and J ends were trimmed by 0 bases and 5 bases, with 18 bases remaining between them. This CDR3 contains 17 residues. The germline gives CDR1 SGHKS, CDR2 YYEKEE (reference sequence). The clonotype comes from a woman aged 25-40 years in good health. The sequencing sample was made of naive CD4+ T cells sorted from blood. Noted subset: CD45RA+ positively selected. The rearrangement links TRBV5-5 to TRBJ1-5; D uncertain. The DNA of the CDR3 is TGTGCCAGCAGCTTGGGCATCAAACTGGGCGGGGATCAGCCCCAGCATTTT. Protein: CASSLGIKLGGDQPQHF.